This T cell receptor (beta chain) was recorded in a study of neurological immune-mediated disorders. In this sample, this clonotype turned up many times. The antigen is undetermined. Study-wide results and caveats: Because no CDR3 amino acid sequences were shared across subjects by expanded clones, private repertoires were suggested in all groups.

The V gene lost 0 bases and the J gene lost 2 bases, with 11 bases spanning the gap. This CDR3 spans 16 amino acids. The germline gives CDR1 DFQATT, CDR2 SNEGSKA (reference sequence). Using its own MiXCR run on the 5' RACE reads, TCRdb lists one record per CDR3 protein. This table holds fewer than 85,000 distinct CDR3 sequences, 5% to 6% found once. Sample: PBMCs. The V gene is TRBV20-1, the J gene TRBJ2-6; possible D gene TRBD2, 5 bases. The TCR was taken from a woman in her thirties with multiple sclerosis. As DNA, the CDR3 is TGCAGTGCTAGAGATCTCTCGGGGACTGGGGCCAACGTCCTGACTTTC. This gives the protein CSARDLSGTGANVLTF.